This passage covers 16 T cell receptor beta chains from one sample sequenced in a study of OX40 agonist ivuxolimab in advanced cancers. TCRdb keeps only in-frame clones here, not all; method: immunoSEQ multiplex PCR. The sample includes around 22,000 clones, approximately 87% seen only once; the top ten take 29%. The sample here was CD4+ or CD8+ T cells sorted from blood, taken in a trial of the OX40 agonist ivuxolimab. The receptors were gathered from an adult with an advanced solid tumor such as melanoma, head and neck, liver or kidney cancer.

V and J are TRBV29-1 and TRBJ2-1; 8 nucleotides match TRBD1. The CDR3 runs to 12 residues. CDR1 and CDR2 from the germline V gene are SQVTM and ANQGSEA. V was pared by 6 bases and J by 7 bases, with 5 bases of the junction left unmatched. CDR3 region: CSVTTGGNEQFF. The CDR3 DNA reads as TGCAGCGTCACCACAGGGGGGAATGAGCAGTTCTTC.

The genes are TRBV19 and TRBJ2-1, with TRBD2 matching over 7 bases. V gave up 7 bases and J gave up 6 bases; unmatched junction bases: 0. The CDR3 extends over 11 amino acids. CDR1 is LNHDA and CDR2 is SQIVND in the germline V gene (reference sequence). Here the CDR3 DNA reads TGTGCCAGTACGGGGGGCAATGAGCAGTTCTTC. It translates to CASTGGNEQFF.

The chain has TRBV9 and TRBJ1-5; D might be TRBD1 (6 bases). Germline CDR1 and CDR2: SGDLS and YYNGEE. The CDR3 length is 14 residues. Trimming stripped 0 bases from V and 6 bases from J, with 10 bases between. The CDR3 DNA is TGTGCCAGCAGCGTAGGGGGGGCCGGTCAGCCCCAGCATTTT. This gives the protein CASSVGGAGQPQHF.

Sample share makes this clone medium-sized. The gene calls are TRBV28 and TRBJ2-1, with TRBD1 as a possible D gene (6 bases). CDR1 MDHEN and CDR2 SYDVKM come from the germline V gene. The CDR3 length is 15 residues. The V gene lost 6 bases and the J gene lost 0 bases, with 12 bases spanning the gap. In nucleotides, the CDR3 is TGTGCCAGCAGACTAGACAGGAGCTCCTACAATGAGCAGTTCTTC. It encodes CASRLDRSSYNEQFF.

The chain links TRBV30 to TRBJ2-4, with TRBD2 matching 8 bases. With V trimmed by 3 bases and J by 14 bases, 12 bases remained unmatched. The germline CDR1 and CDR2 sequences are GTSNPN and SVGIG (reference sequence). This CDR3 has 13 amino acids. CDR3 loop: CAWSHGRDNSKYF. In DNA, the CDR3 is TGTGCCTGGAGCCACGGGAGGGACAACAGCAAGTACTTC.

The chain couples TRBV7-7 to TRBJ2-6, with D possibly TRBD2 on 6 matching bases. The germline V gene has CDR1 SSHAT and CDR2 FNYEAQ (reference sequence). This CDR3 region has 15 residues. The CDR3 nucleotides are TGTGCTTCCGGGACGGGAGCCTCTGGGGCCAACGTCCTGACTTTC. Protein product: CASGTGASGANVLTF.

The chain's CDR3 is CASSQFEGGGLRGYTF. CDR3 DNA sequence: TGTGCCAGCAGCCAATTCGAAGGGGGCGGATTAAGGGGCTACACCTTC. This chain connects TRBV16 to TRBJ1-2, with 7 nucleotides matching TRBD1. The CDR3 length is 16 residues. Germline assignment: CDR1 KGHSY and CDR2 FQNENV. V trimming: 1 base; J trimming: 8 bases; junction bases outside the gene matches: 13.

This chain connects TRBV4-1 to TRBJ2-5; TRBD2 aligns across 8 bases. The DNA end favors TRBJ2-7, so the J call may be wrong. This CDR3 is built from 16 residues. The germline V gene has CDR1 MGHRA and CDR2 YSYEKL. This CDR3 reads CASSSMPLAGSYEQYF. The CDR3 region has the DNA TGCGCCAGCAGCTCAATGCCGCTAGCGGGCTCCTACGAGCAGTACTTC.

The chain joins TRBV5-3 to TRBJ2-2; TRBD1 matches 9 bases. TRBV5-3 is noted as an ORF with a role that remains uncertain. The length of the CDR3 is 18 residues. With 4 bases clipped from V and 4 bases from J, the junction kept 14 bases outside the gene matches. The DNA for the CDR3 is TGTGCCAGAAGCCCAAAACCCAAGACAGGGGGAATCACCGGGGAGCTGTTTTTT. This translates into CARSPKPKTGGITGELFF.

This clone was found once. The chain links TRBV9 to TRBJ1-5; unclear D gene. This CDR3 is 14 amino acids long. V was shortened by 0 bases and J by 2 bases, with 6 bases between the two germline ends. Germline-derived CDR1 and CDR2 are SGDLS and YYNGEE. CDR3 in amino acids: CASSVGAGNQPQHF. CDR3 sequence (DNA): TGTGCCAGCAGCGTAGGGGCAGGCAATCAGCCCCAGCATTTT.

This chain uses TRBV7-9 with TRBJ1-2; 8 nucleotides match TRBD1. The germline gives CDR1 SEHNR, CDR2 FQNEAQ (reference sequence). This CDR3 region has 16 residues. The V segment lost 7 bases and the J segment 3 bases; nucleotides outside the gene matches: 13. Here the CDR3 DNA reads TGTGCCAGCACCGACCGTCGACAGGGGATGCACTATGGCTACACCTTC. Translating it yields CASTDRRQGMHYGYTF.

This clone was recorded once. J is TRBJ2-7 and V is TRBV5-6; weak D call: TRBD2 (6 bases). The germline CDR1 and CDR2 sequences are SGHDT and YYEEEE. The CDR3 totals 15 residues. V dropped 4 bases and J dropped 3 bases, with 17 bases sitting between them. The chain's CDR3 is CASSPSGRLLYEQYF. The CDR3, as DNA: TGTGCCAGCAGCCCCTCGGGGAGGCTCCTCTACGAGCAGTACTTC.

CDR3 nucleotide sequence: TGTGCCAGCAGCGGCCCTTTCAATCAGCCCCAGCATTTT. This codes for CASSGPFNQPQHF. The chain links TRBV7-9 to TRBJ1-5; D not resolved. This CDR3 has 13 amino acids. Germline lookup yields CDR1 SEHNR and CDR2 FQNEAQ (reference sequence). Trimming cost V 5 bases and J 3 bases, with 8 bases left between them.

The V gene is TRBV27, the J gene TRBJ2-7, with a weak D call TRBD2 (6 bases). Trimming removed 6 bases from V and 2 bases from J, with 17 bases in between. The CDR3 extends over 15 amino acids. Germline lookup yields CDR1 MNHEY and CDR2 SMNVEV (reference sequence). This CDR3 is CASSALRELPYEQYF. CDR3 DNA sequence: TGTGCCAGCAGCGCCTTACGGGAGCTTCCCTACGAGCAGTACTTC.

This clone was observed a single time. V gene TRBV27 combines with J gene TRBJ2-2, with D possibly TRBD2 on 6 matching bases. The CDR3 runs to 16 residues. Trimming removed 3 bases at V and 1 base at J, with 12 bases between. Germline CDR1 and CDR2: MNHEY and SMNVEV (reference sequence). CDR3 residues: CASSLVGSLNTGELFF. The CDR3 DNA follows: TGTGCCAGCAGTTTGGTCGGGAGCCTGAACACCGGGGAGCTGTTTTTT.

This clone came up a few times. The V and J genes are TRBV2 and TRBJ1-5, with D unclear. Germline assignment: CDR1 SNHLY and CDR2 FYNNEI. V shed 5 bases and J shed 3 bases, with 5 bases lying between them. CDR3 length: 12 residues. The CDR3 region has the DNA TGTGCCAGCAGTTCCATCAATCAGCCCCAGCATTTT. This encodes CASSSINQPQHF.